Presented here are 5 T cell receptor beta chains from one specimen sequenced in a study of T cell changes during pregnancy in multiple sclerosis (dated by TCRdb to the late 2010s). Library creation used the immunoSEQ multiplex PCR assay. TCRdb stores this immuneACCESS table with in-frame sequences only. Part of the clones is absent; in the studies checked, under half of the shortfall reflects unresolved V genes, and no reason is known for the rest. The sample table contains about 57,000 clones; only one count was recorded for about 90% of them. Together, the top ten hold nearly 0.2% of the sample. This specimen consisted of CD4+ T cells from peripheral blood mononuclear cells, obtained in the second trimester of pregnancy. Receptors were obtained from a female donor with multiple sclerosis, enrolled in a pregnancy study.

This rearrangement joins TRBV28 to TRBJ1-1; 7 bases match TRBD1. The CDR3 extends over 12 amino acids. V lost 10 bases, J lost 4 bases, and 6 bases stayed unmatched. Germline V gives CDR1 MDHEN, CDR2 SYDVKM. The CDR3 loop is CATKTGTTEAFF. The CDR3 nucleotides are TGTGCCACCAAGACAGGGACCACTGAAGCTTTCTTT.

The rearrangement joins TRBV18 to TRBJ1-1; 7 nucleotides align to TRBD1. Germline V gives CDR1 KGHSH, CDR2 LQKENI. The CDR3 loop spans 12 amino acids. Trimming removed 6 bases from V and 7 bases from J; junction bases left unmatched: 5. For the CDR3, the DNA is TGTGCCAGCTCCCTGACAGGGTATGAAGCTTTCTTT. It yields the protein CASSLTGYEAFF.

This chain connects TRBV19 to TRBJ2-2; 7 nucleotides line up with TRBD1. Per germline, CDR1 LNHDA and CDR2 SQIVND (reference sequence). The CDR3 length is 14 residues. The trim removed 6 bases at V and 6 bases at J, leaving 7 bases unmatched. The CDR3 protein is CASRRGPISGELFF. The CDR3 DNA is TGTGCCAGTAGAAGGGGGCCCATCTCCGGGGAGCTGTTTTTT.

The genes are TRBV4-2 and TRBJ1-2; D is perhaps TRBD1 (5 bases). The CDR3 loop spans 15 amino acids. Trimming left V 3 bases short and J 0 bases short, with 11 bases between. CDR1 and CDR2 from the germline V gene are LGHNA and YNFKEQ. CDR3 coding DNA: TGTGCCAGCAGCCAGGGGACTTCGACTAACTATGGCTACACCTTC. Protein product: CASSQGTSTNYGYTF.

The CDR3 nucleotides read TGTGCCAGTAGGAGCCCGCTAGCGGGGTATTACAATGAGCAGTTCTTC. Translated, it gives CASRSPLAGYYNEQFF. This chain joins TRBV19 and TRBJ2-1, with 9 positions matching TRBD2. The germline CDR1 and CDR2 sequences are LNHDA and SQIVND (reference sequence). V trimming: 6 bases; J trimming: 4 bases; junction bases outside the gene matches: 10. The CDR3 is 16 residues long.